The 25 T cell receptor beta chains presented below share a single source sample, sequenced in a study of CD8+CD57+ T cells in acquired aplastic anemia. Individuals selected for sequencing had exhibited CD8+CD57+ cell expansion on flow cytometry. Genomic DNA, serving as template, underwent TCR beta VDJ and CDR3 profiling. MiXCR, run by TCRdb on the reads, gives a single entry per CDR3 protein. The data contain about 180,000 distinct CDR3 sequences, 40% to 50% of them singletons. Sequenced sample: sorted CD4+, CD8+, or CD8+CD57+ T cells (not recorded which) from PBMCs. All receptors come from a human donor with aplastic anemia.

J is TRBJ1-2 and V is TRBV24-1; TRBD1 is a possible D gene (5 bases). CDR3 length: 14 amino acids. Trimming left V 3 bases short and J 2 bases short, with 9 bases between. Germline lookup yields CDR1 KGHDR and CDR2 SFDVKD. The CDR3 DNA reads TGTGCCACCAGTGATCCCAGGGTAAACTATGGCTACACCTTC. It is translated as CATSDPRVNYGYTF.

This clonotype was recorded only once. The chain carries TRBV2 and TRBJ1-2, with D hard to call. V dropped 10 bases and J dropped 3 bases, with 15 bases sitting between them. Germline CDR1 reads SNHLY; CDR2 reads FYNNEI. This CDR3 is 13 amino acids long. CDR3 sequence (DNA): TGTGCCATCCTGTTGGGCAGCGACTATGGCTACACCTTC. Residues: CAILLGSDYGYTF.

This rearrangement joins TRBV20-1 to TRBJ2-5, with 8 bases identical to TRBD1. The V and J ends lost 0 bases and 5 bases, in that order; junction bases with no gene match: 11. The germline V gene encodes CDR1 DFQATT and CDR2 SNEGSKA (reference sequence). CDR3 length equals 16 residues. The chain's CDR3 is CSARDPLTGEMETQYF. CDR3 in DNA: TGCAGTGCTAGAGATCCCTTGACAGGGGAGATGGAGACCCAGTACTTC.

This clonotype showed up many times. The chain couples TRBV10-3 to TRBJ2-1; TRBD2 matches at 13 bases. V dropped 5 bases and J dropped 3; count of bases not matched to a gene: 7. CDR1 is ENHRY and CDR2 is SYGVKD in the germline V gene. This CDR3 has 17 residues. CDR3 DNA: TGTGCCATCAGTCCCGGGACTAGCGGGGCGAGCTACAATGAGCAGTTCTTC. Residues: CAISPGTSGASYNEQFF.

This clonotype has just a few counts. This chain uses TRBV9 with TRBJ2-2; D is undetermined. This CDR3 is 12 amino acids long. The germline V gene has CDR1 SGDLS and CDR2 YYNGEE. The V end was cut by 3 bases, the J end by 5 bases, with 5 bases between. CDR3 sequence reads: CASSEGTGELFF. The CDR3 nucleotides read TGTGCCAGCAGCGAAGGGACCGGGGAGCTGTTTTTT.

Details on this clonotype: A single base separates this from a much larger clone, so it may be a read error. The chain joins TRBV28 to TRBJ2-3; TRBD2 might be the D (6 bases). This CDR3 has 14 amino acids. Germline V lookup: CDR1 MDHEN, CDR2 SYDVKM. V lost 10 bases, J lost 5 bases, and 19 bases lay in between. The CDR3 DNA reads as TGTGCCACCATAGTGGGGGGAGTGGTAGATACGCAGTATTTT. Protein: CATIVGGVVDTQYF.

J is TRBJ1-6 and V is TRBV5-4; weak D call: TRBD1 (5 bases). The V gene's germline CDR1 is SGHNT and CDR2 YYREEE (reference sequence). Trimming cost V 2 bases and J 8 bases, with 11 bases left between them. The CDR3 covers 14 residues. The CDR3 DNA is TGTGCCAGCAGCTTTGGGGGGAGCGATTCACCCCTCCACTTT. Translating it yields CASSFGGSDSPLHF.

The CDR3 DNA reads TGTGCCAGCAACGATCCGGGGGCATCCTACGAGCAGTACTTC. Encoded protein: CASNDPGASYEQYF. J is TRBJ2-7 and V is TRBV2, with D tentatively TRBD1 or TRBD2 (6 bases each). Between the trimmed V and J ends, which lost 7 bases and 1 base, there was a span of 14 bases. Germline CDR1 SNHLY, CDR2 FYNNEI. The length of the CDR3 is 14 residues.

V is TRBV25-1 and J is TRBJ2-1; 16 positions agree with TRBD2. With 6 bases clipped from V and 7 bases from J, the junction kept 9 bases outside the gene matches. Germline V lookup: CDR1 MGHDK, CDR2 SYGVNS. This CDR3 spans 17 amino acids. The CDR3 sequence is CASRPSRGLAGGNEQFF. CDR3 DNA: TGTGCCAGCAGACCTTCTCGGGGACTAGCGGGGGGGAATGAGCAGTTCTTC.

This clonotype was seen repeatedly, ten times or more. One end of the junction is discordant with germline, which a read error may explain. The genes are TRBV7-6 and TRBJ2-3; 9 nucleotides line up with TRBD2. Germline values: CDR1 SGHVS, CDR2 FNYEAQ. The CDR3 loop spans 15 amino acids. Here the CDR3 DNA reads TGTGCCAGCAGCTTGGGCGGGGGGGGCACAAATACGCAGTATTTT. Its translation: CASSLGGGGTNTQYF.

The chain joins TRBV14 to TRBJ2-7; 7 bases align to TRBD1. V was pared by 6 bases and J by 3 bases, with 5 bases of the junction left unmatched. The CDR3 has 13 residues. The germline gives CDR1 SGHDN, CDR2 FVKESK. The CDR3 region is CASSRGQIYEQYF. The CDR3, as DNA: TGTGCCAGCAGTAGGGGACAGATCTACGAGCAGTACTTC. Full variable domain (missing parts from reference TRBV14 and TRBJ2-7): EAGVTQFPSHSVIEKGQTVTLRCDPISGHDNLYWYRRVMGKEIKFLLHFVKESKQDESGMPNNRFLAERTGGTYSTLKVQPAELEDSGVYFCASSRGQIYEQYFGPGTRLTVT.

V usage is TRBV12-3 or TRBV12-4 and J usage is TRBJ2-1, with 16 bases aligning to TRBD2. J was trimmed by 3 bases and V by 5 bases; bases with no gene match: 7. The CDR3 totals 18 residues. The CDR3 DNA is TGTGCCAGCAGTCCAGGGACTAGCGGGAGGGATTACTACAATGAGCAGTTCTTC. It is translated as CASSPGTSGRDYYNEQFF.

This clonotype came up many times. The DNA for the CDR3 is TGTGCCAGCAGTGTATACCTCTCTGGAAACACCATATATTTT. Translated, it gives CASSVYLSGNTIYF. V is TRBV12-3 or TRBV12-4 and J is TRBJ1-3; D not resolved. There are 14 residues in the CDR3. Trimming removed 5 bases at V and 0 bases at J, with 8 bases between.

The sample holds one count of this clonotype. The chain carries TRBV7-3 and TRBJ2-6; a weak D match, TRBD1 (5 bases). CDR3 length equals 17 residues. Germline V CDR1 and CDR2: SGHTA, FQGTGA. Trimming took off 10 bases at V and 2 bases at J, with 21 bases between the two ends. In DNA, the CDR3 is TGTGCCACCCCCTCTGACAGCGCGACTCCTGGGGCCAACGTCCTGACTTTC. Residues: CATPSDSATPGANVLTF.

V usage is TRBV5-1 and J usage is TRBJ2-6; tentatively, D is TRBD1 (5 bases). Germline V lookup: CDR1 SGHRS, CDR2 YFSETQ. The CDR3 length is 18 residues. Trimming pared 0 bases from V and 1 base from J, leaving 14 bases between. CDR3 amino acids: CASSLGLDTISGANVLTF. Written as DNA, the CDR3 is TGCGCCAGCAGCTTGGGACTGGACACAATATCTGGGGCCAACGTCCTGACTTTC. Full variable domain (outside the CDR3, taken from reference TRBV5-1 and TRBJ2-6): KAGVTQTPRYLIKTRGQQVTLSCSPISGHRSVSWYQQTPGQGLQFLFEYFSETQRNKGNFPGRFSGRQFSNSRSEMNVSTLELGDSALYLCASSLGLDTISGANVLTFGAGSRLTVL.

The J gene is TRBJ2-2, the V gene TRBV2, with 8 bases matching TRBD1. The CDR3 contains 12 residues. Germline CDR1 SNHLY, CDR2 FYNNEI. J gave up 7 bases and V 10 bases, and 5 bases lay outside the gene matches. CDR3 loop: CATHRGYGELFF. In nucleotides, the CDR3 is TGTGCCACCCACAGGGGGTACGGGGAGCTGTTTTTT.

Comment on this clonotype: A read error may be the cause here, since a much bigger clone is one base away. A read error is likely, as this CDR3 ends without the conserved phenylalanine or tryptophan. The chain combines TRBV7-9 with TRBJ1-2; D call uncertain. CDR1 is SEHNR, CDR2 FQNEAQ, per germline (reference sequence). Trimming took off 5 bases at V and 0 bases at J, with 4 bases between the two ends. The CDR3 has 12 residues. CDR3 DNA sequence: TGTGCCAGCAGCGGGGCTAACTATGGCTACACCTAC. It translates to CASSGANYGYTY.

The rearrangement links TRBV29-1 to TRBJ2-7; D unclear. The CDR3 is made up of 12 amino acids. Deletions cut 3 bases from V and 0 bases from J, with 6 bases between. Looked up from germline, CDR1 is SQVTM and CDR2 is ANQGSEA. The CDR3 loop reads CSVEANSYEQYF. The CDR3 bases are TGCAGCGTTGAGGCCAACTCCTACGAGCAGTACTTC.

The V call is TRBV29-1, the J call TRBJ2-7; no definite D call. V lost 5 bases and J 0 bases, leaving 11 bases between the germline ends. This CDR3 is 13 amino acids long. CDR1 is SQVTM and CDR2 is ANQGSEA in the germline V gene. The CDR3 region has the DNA TGCAGCGTTCTTCCGGAAAGCTCCTACGAGCAGTACTTC. Protein product: CSVLPESSYEQYF.

This clonotype occurred many times. V and J are TRBV10-3 and TRBJ1-2, with D possibly being TRBD1 (5 bases). This CDR3 has 12 amino acids. The V end lost 11 bases, the J end lost 8 bases, and 18 bases lay between the germline ends. Germline values: CDR1 ENHRY, CDR2 SYGVKD. CDR3 nucleotide sequence: TGTGCCGCAAGCGTGGATGGGGGAGGCTACACCTTC. Translating it yields CAASVDGGGYTF.

As for this clonotype: A much bigger clone sits one base away, suggesting this may be a read error. The chain carries TRBV6-1 and TRBJ2-7, with D perhaps TRBD1 or TRBD2 (5 bases each). Looked up from germline, CDR1 is MNHNS and CDR2 is SASEGT. The CDR3 contains 13 residues. The CDR3 DNA reads TGTGCCAGCAGACGGGACCCAACCTACGGGCAGTACTTC. Translation: CASRRDPTYGQYF.

The chain uses TRBV9 and TRBJ2-7; perhaps D is TRBD1 or TRBD2 (5 bases each). V lost 0 bases and J lost 6, with 10 bases in between. The CDR3 has 13 residues. Germline V gene sequence: CDR1 SGDLS, CDR2 YYNGEE. CDR3 sequence (DNA): TGTGCCAGCAGCGTAGCGGGGCCAGGCGAGCAGTACTTC. Translation: CASSVAGPGEQYF.

As for this clonotype: A much larger clone lies one base from this, so it may be a read error. The CDR3 ends on some other residue instead of the conserved phenylalanine or tryptophan, so this is likely a read error. This chain uses TRBV11-2 with TRBJ1-5, with D tentatively TRBD1 (5 bases). The V end lost 0 bases, the J end lost 9 bases, and 9 bases lay between the germline ends. The germline V gene has CDR1 SGHAT and CDR2 FQNNGV. This CDR3 is 13 amino acids long. In DNA form, the CDR3 reads TGTGCCAGCAGCTTAGATCCGGGACGGCCCCAGCATTAT. It is translated as CASSLDPGRPQHY.

The genes are TRBV5-1 and TRBJ2-7, with a tentative D call TRBD1 (5 bases). Deletions cut 4 bases from V and 9 bases from J, with 14 bases between. Germline CDR1 SGHRS, CDR2 YFSETQ. CDR3 size: 12 residues. CDR3 region: CASSVSTEMQYF. The CDR3 DNA sequence: TGCGCCAGCAGCGTATCGACAGAGATGCAGTACTTC.

With regard to this clonotype: This CDR3 is missing its conserved last phenylalanine or tryptophan, likely due to a read error. The chain joins TRBV3-1 to TRBJ1-2; 7 positions agree with TRBD1. CDR3 length: 14 amino acids. The J segment lost 5 bases and the V segment lost 3 bases, leaving 6 bases of the junction unmatched. Germline-derived CDR1 and CDR2 are LGHDT and YNNKEL (reference sequence). The CDR3 DNA reads as TGTGCCAGCAGCCACCAACAGGGGACGTATGGCTACACCCTC. Its translation: CASSHQQGTYGYTL.